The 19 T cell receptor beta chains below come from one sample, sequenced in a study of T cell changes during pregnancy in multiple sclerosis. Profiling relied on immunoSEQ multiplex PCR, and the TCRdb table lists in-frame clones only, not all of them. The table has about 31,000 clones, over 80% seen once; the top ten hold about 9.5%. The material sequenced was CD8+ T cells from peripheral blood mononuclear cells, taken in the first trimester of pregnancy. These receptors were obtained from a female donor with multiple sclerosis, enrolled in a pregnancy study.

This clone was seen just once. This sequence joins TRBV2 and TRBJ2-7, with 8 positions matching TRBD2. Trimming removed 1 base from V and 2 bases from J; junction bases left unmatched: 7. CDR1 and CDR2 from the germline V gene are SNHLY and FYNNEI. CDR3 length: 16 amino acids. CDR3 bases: TGTGCCAGCAGTGAAGGGGTCGGGAGGGCCGCCTACGAGCAGTACTTC. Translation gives CASSEGVGRAAYEQYF. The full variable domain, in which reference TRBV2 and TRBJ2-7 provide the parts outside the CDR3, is EPEVTQTPSHQVTQMGQEVILRCVPISNHLYFYWYRQILGQKVEFLVSFYNNEISEKSEIFDDQFSVERPDGSNFTLKIRSTKLEDSAMYFCASSEGVGRAAYEQYFGPGTRLTVT.

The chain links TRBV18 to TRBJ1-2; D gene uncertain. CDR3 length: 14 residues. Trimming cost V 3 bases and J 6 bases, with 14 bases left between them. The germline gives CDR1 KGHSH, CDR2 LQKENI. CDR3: CASSPARGRDGYTF. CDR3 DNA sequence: TGTGCCAGCTCACCCGCCCGGGGTAGAGATGGCTACACCTTC.

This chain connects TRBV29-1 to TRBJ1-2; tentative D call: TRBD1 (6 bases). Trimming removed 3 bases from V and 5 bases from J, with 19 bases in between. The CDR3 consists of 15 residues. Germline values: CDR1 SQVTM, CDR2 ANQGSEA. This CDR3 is CSVDRMVAGDYGYTF. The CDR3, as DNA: TGCAGCGTTGATAGGATGGTGGCAGGGGATTATGGCTACACCTTC.

The CDR3 DNA reads TGTGCCAGCAGCAAAGTGGACCGGCCCGGTAGGGGCTATGGCTACACCTTC. It encodes CASSKVDRPGRGYGYTF. The V call is TRBV21-1, the J call TRBJ1-2; whether TRBD1, the table's D call, matches the DNA was not checked. TRBV21-1 is a known pseudogene. This CDR3 is 17 amino acids long.

The CDR3 coding sequence is TGTGCCAGCAGCCCCCGACAGGGCACTCTTCAGCCCCAGCATTTT. Protein: CASSPRQGTLQPQHF. V gene TRBV11-2 combines with J gene TRBJ1-5; TRBD1 agrees at 7 bases. With 5 bases clipped from V and 6 bases from J, the junction kept 10 bases outside the gene matches. The CDR3 has 15 amino acids. CDR1 is SGHAT, CDR2 FQNNGV, per germline.

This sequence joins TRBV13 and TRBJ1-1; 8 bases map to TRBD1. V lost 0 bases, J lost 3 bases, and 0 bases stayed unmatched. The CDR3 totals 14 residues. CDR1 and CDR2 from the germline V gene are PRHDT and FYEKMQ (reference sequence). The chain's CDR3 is CASSLGTGDTEAFF. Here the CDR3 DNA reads TGTGCCAGCAGCTTAGGGACAGGGGACACTGAAGCTTTCTTT.

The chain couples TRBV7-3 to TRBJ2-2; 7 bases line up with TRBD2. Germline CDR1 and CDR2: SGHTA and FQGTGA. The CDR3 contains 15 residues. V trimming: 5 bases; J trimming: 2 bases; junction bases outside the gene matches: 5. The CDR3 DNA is TGTGCCAGCAGCCCCACGGGGGGTAACACCGGGGAGCTGTTTTTT. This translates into CASSPTGGNTGELFF.

The CDR3 coding sequence is TGTGCCAGCAGCTTAGACGCAGGGGCTGGAAACACCATATATTTT. Translation: CASSLDAGAGNTIYF. The chain has TRBV7-6 and TRBJ1-3, with D possibly TRBD1 on 6 matching bases. V was cut by 1 base and J by 2 bases, with 9 bases left in between. This CDR3 spans 15 amino acids. Germline loops: CDR1 SGHVS, CDR2 FNYEAQ.

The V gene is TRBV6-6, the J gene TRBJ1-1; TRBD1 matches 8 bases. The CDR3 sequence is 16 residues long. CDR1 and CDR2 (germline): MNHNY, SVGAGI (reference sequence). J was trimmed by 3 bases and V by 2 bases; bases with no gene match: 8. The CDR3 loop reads CASSYAQGAPDTEAFF. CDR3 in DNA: TGTGCCAGCAGTTACGCGCAGGGGGCGCCGGACACTGAAGCTTTCTTT.

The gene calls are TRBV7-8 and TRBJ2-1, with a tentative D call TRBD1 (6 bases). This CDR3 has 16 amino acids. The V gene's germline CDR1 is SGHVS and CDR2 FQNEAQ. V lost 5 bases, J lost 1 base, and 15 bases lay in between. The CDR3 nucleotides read TGTGCCAGCAGCCACGAGACAGGTGGGTCCTACAATGAGCAGTTCTTC. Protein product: CASSHETGGSYNEQFF.

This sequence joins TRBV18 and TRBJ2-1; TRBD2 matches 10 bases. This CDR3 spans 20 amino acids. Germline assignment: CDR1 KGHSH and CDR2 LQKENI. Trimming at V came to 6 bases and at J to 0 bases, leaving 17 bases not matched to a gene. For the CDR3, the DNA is TGTGCCAGCTCTCTCCTAGCGGGAGTCAACGATATAGGCTCCTACAATGAGCAGTTCTTC. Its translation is CASSLLAGVNDIGSYNEQFF.

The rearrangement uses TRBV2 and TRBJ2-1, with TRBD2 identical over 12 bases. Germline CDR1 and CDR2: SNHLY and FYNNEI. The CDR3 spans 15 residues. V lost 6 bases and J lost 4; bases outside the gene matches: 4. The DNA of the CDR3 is TGTGCCAGCAGGTCCGGGACTAGCGGGTACAATGAGCAGTTCTTC. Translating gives CASRSGTSGYNEQFF.

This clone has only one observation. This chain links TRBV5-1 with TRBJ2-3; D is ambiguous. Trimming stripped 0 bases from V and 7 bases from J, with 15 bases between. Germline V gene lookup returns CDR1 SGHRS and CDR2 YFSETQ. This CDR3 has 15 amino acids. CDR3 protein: CASSLGRSSGNTQYF. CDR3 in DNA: TGCGCCAGCAGCTTGGGTAGGTCATCAGGAAATACGCAGTATTTT.

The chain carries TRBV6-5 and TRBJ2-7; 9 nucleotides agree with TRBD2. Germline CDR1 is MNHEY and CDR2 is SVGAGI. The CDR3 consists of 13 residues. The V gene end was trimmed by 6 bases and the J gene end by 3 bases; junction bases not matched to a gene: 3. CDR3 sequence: CASRTSGNYEQYF. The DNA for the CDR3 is TGTGCCAGCAGGACTAGCGGAAACTACGAGCAGTACTTC.

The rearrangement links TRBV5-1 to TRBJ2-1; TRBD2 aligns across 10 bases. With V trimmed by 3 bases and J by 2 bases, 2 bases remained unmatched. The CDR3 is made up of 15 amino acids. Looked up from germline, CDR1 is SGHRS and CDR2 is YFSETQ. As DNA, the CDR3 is TGCGCCAGCAGCTGGACTAGCGGCCCCTACAATGAGCAGTTCTTC. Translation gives CASSWTSGPYNEQFF.

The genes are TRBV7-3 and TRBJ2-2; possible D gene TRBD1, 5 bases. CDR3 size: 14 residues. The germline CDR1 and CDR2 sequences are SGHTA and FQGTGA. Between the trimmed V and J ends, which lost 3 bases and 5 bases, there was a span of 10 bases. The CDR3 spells CASSFKGYTGELFF. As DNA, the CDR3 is TGTGCCAGCAGCTTCAAGGGGTATACCGGGGAGCTGTTTTTT.

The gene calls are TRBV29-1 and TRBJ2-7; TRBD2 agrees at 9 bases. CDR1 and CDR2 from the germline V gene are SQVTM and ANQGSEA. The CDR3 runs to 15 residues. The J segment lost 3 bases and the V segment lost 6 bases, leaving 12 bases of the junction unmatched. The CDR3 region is CSVAGTSLPGYEQYF. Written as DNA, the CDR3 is TGCAGCGTCGCTGGGACTAGCCTCCCTGGCTACGAGCAGTACTTC.

The CDR3 is CASSQAGGAAFF. In DNA, the CDR3 is TGTGCCAGCAGCCAAGCGGGGGGGGCGGCTTTCTTT. The chain employs TRBV4-2 and TRBJ1-1; D is perhaps TRBD1 (6 bases). CDR3 length: 12 residues. The V end lost 1 base, the J end lost 11 bases, and 11 bases lay between the germline ends. The germline CDR1 and CDR2 sequences are LGHNA and YNFKEQ.

The CDR3 nucleotides are TGTGCCAGCAGTCGATCGAGCCGGGACAGGGTTTTCAACGAGCAGTACTTC. It encodes CASSRSSRDRVFNEQYF. The chain recombines TRBV27 with TRBJ2-7; 9 bases match TRBD1. In germline, CDR1 is MNHEY, CDR2 SMNVEV (reference sequence). The V gene end was trimmed by 5 bases and the J gene end by 5 bases; junction bases not matched to a gene: 16. The CDR3 consists of 17 residues.